This record concerns one T cell receptor beta chain sequence. What this receptor recognizes is not known. A much larger clone is a single base away; this may be a read error. CDR3 length: 15 amino acids, cysteine to phenylalanine. Only the CDR3 part of the read is kept: 45 bases, read in frame from the first base. The junction shows trimming of 4 bases on V and 7 bases on J, and the gene matches do not reach 13 bases of it. CDR1 SGHTA and CDR2 FQGNSA are derived from the germline V gene. Genomic DNA served as template for TCR beta VDJ combination and CDR3 sequence profiling. An Illumina HiSeq 2000 was used for TCR repertoire sequencing. In the authors' own workflow: Repertoires were assessed using TRBV/TRBJ rearrangement plots, CDR3 size and DJ length profiles, and Simpson's diversity index. The most abundant DNA sequence in the deep sequencing data was taken as the immunodominant clone. CDR3 amino acid sequences were checked for sharing between subjects and were compared against published repertoires and the VDJdb database. In TCRdb, the public reads were trimmed at Q25 with fastp and aligned with MiXCR, with productive beta chains retained. One record per CDR3 amino acid sequence lists the most common genes and DNA. The V and J calls were not made by the authors but by TCRdb's processing. The sample records approximately 470,000 distinct CDR3 sequences, over 25% of which are singletons. Under 0.95% of the sample belongs to the ten largest clones.

The sample is drawn from a study of CD8+CD57+ T cells in acquired aplastic anemia (dated by TCRdb to the late 2010s). Study-wide context: Extracted DNA from sorted CD4+ and CD8+ cells averaged around 3.5 ug, ranging from about 0.17 to 30 ug. CD8+CD57+ expansion was defined as frequency above the mean frequency observed in healthy subjects.

Expansion of CD8+CD57+ cells had been shown by flow cytometry in the patients chosen for sequencing. Every patient had severe acquired aplastic anemia, diagnosed using the International Study of Aplastic Anemia and Agranulocytosis and Camitta criteria. At the time blood was sampled, none of the patients had received any therapy. The study deep-sequenced TCR repertoires of sorted CD4+ and CD8+ blood T cells from severe aplastic anemia patients and healthy subjects. Patients were enrolled under clinicaltrials.gov protocols 00001620, 01623167, 00001397, 00071045, 00081523 and 00961064 in the USA. Ficoll-Paque density gradient centrifugation was used to isolate peripheral blood mononuclear cells. Before DNA extraction, CD4+ and CD8+ T cells were sorted with FACS or magnetic beads. The study at large found these results: Roughly 29 CD8+ CDR3 sequences were found in both patients and controls but appeared to be highly expressed in patients and within the immunodominant clones of the patients. CD8+ Simpson's diversity did not differ significantly between patients and healthy controls (P=0.060).

The receptor chain draws on TRBV7-2 and TRBJ2-7; 7 bases in between match TRBD2. The receptor was derived from a human donor with aplastic anemia. Input material: sorted CD4+, CD8+, or CD8+CD57+ T cells (not recorded which) from PBMCs. The CDR3 region reads CASSSSPTGGGEQYF. The DNA sequence is as follows: TGTGCCAGCAGCTCTAGCCCGACTGGCGGGGGTGAGCAGTACTTC.